The 24 T cell receptor beta chains below all came from one sample that was sequenced in a study of cytomegalovirus exposure and HLA in healthy donors. Primers for the PCR totalled 60 Vbeta and 13 Jbeta. Using immunoSEQ multiplex PCR, the repertoire was profiled, and TCRdb retains in-frame clones only, with some absent. This sample has about 93,000 clones, with around 78% found just once. Sequenced: PBMCs. All receptors come from a man under 40 in good health and CMV-seronegative.

This clone was counted a single time. V gene TRBV10-3 combines with J gene TRBJ1-2; 10 nucleotides agree with TRBD1. Per germline, CDR1 ENHRY and CDR2 SYGVKD. Trimming took 5 bases from V and 6 from J; bases not matched to a gene: 6. The CDR3 runs 14 residues. The CDR3 DNA reads as TGTGCCATCAGTCTGGACAGGGGGATCGATGGCTACACCTTC. It specifies CAISLDRGIDGYTF.

The chain recombines TRBV7-3 with TRBJ1-5, with D perhaps TRBD1 (6 bases). Germline V gives CDR1 SGHTA, CDR2 FQGTGA. The CDR3 is 13 residues long. V was trimmed by 5 bases and J by 6 bases, leaving 11 bases between them. CDR3 coding DNA: TGTGCCAGCAGCCAGCAACAGGGTCAGCCCCAGCATTTT. Translating gives CASSQQQGQPQHF.

The chain combines TRBV4-1 with TRBJ2-5; 15 nucleotides align to TRBD2. V lost 4 bases and J lost 1; bases outside the gene matches: 7. This CDR3 region has 18 residues. Germline loops: CDR1 MGHRA, CDR2 YSYEKL. CDR3 residues: CASSPLGLAGGIQETQYF. The CDR3 bases are TGCGCCAGCAGCCCTCTGGGACTAGCGGGAGGTATCCAAGAGACCCAGTACTTC.

This chain joins TRBV11-2 and TRBJ1-1, with TRBD1 as a possible D gene (6 bases). Germline CDR1 reads SGHAT; CDR2 reads FQNNGV. V was trimmed by 5 bases and J by 7 bases, leaving 17 bases between them. The CDR3 runs to 14 residues. The CDR3 sequence is CASSLSLGHFEAFF. The CDR3 nucleotides read TGTGCCAGCAGCCTTTCTCTGGGACACTTTGAAGCTTTCTTT.

The rearrangement uses TRBV6-6 and TRBJ2-2, with D possibly being TRBD1 (6 bases). The CDR3 extends over 15 amino acids. V lost 7 bases, J lost 6 bases, and 18 bases lay in between. CDR1 and CDR2 (germline): MNHNY, SVGAGI (reference sequence). CDR3 sequence reads: CASNNRASVPGELFF. DNA of the CDR3: TGTGCCAGCAATAACAGGGCCTCAGTTCCCGGGGAGCTGTTTTTT.

The chain employs TRBV7-8 and TRBJ2-2, with TRBD2 identical over 10 bases. Per germline, CDR1 SGHVS and CDR2 FQNEAQ. The V segment lost 0 bases and the J segment 1 base; nucleotides outside the gene matches: 2. The CDR3 sequence is 17 residues long. CDR3 DNA sequence: TGTGCCAGCAGCTTAGCGGCTAGCGGGGGGAACACCGGGGAGCTGTTTTTT. The encoded protein is CASSLAASGGNTGELFF.

The chain uses TRBV5-6 and TRBJ1-2, with 7 bases fitting TRBD1. The germline V gene has CDR1 SGHDT and CDR2 YYEEEE. This CDR3 has 14 amino acids. Trimming removed 4 bases from V and 3 bases from J; junction bases left unmatched: 6. As DNA, the CDR3 is TGTGCCAGCAGCCACGGGACAGCTTACTATGGCTACACCTTC. This codes for CASSHGTAYYGYTF.

This clone has only a few counts. V and J are TRBV4-2 and TRBJ2-1; D is unclear. This CDR3 contains 14 residues. V was cut by 0 bases and J by 8 bases, with 11 bases left in between. Germline V CDR1 and CDR2: LGHNA, YNFKEQ. CDR3 in amino acids: CASSQDIVSDEQFF. CDR3 DNA: TGTGCCAGCAGCCAAGATATAGTTTCCGATGAGCAGTTCTTC.

The J gene is TRBJ1-1, the V gene TRBV9; D is undetermined. The CDR3 is 14 residues long. Trimming removed 0 bases from V and 4 bases from J, with 10 bases in between. Germline assignment: CDR1 SGDLS and CDR2 YYNGEE. The CDR3 reads CASSVELRGTEAFF. For the CDR3, the DNA is TGTGCCAGCAGCGTAGAACTTCGGGGCACTGAAGCTTTCTTT.

V gene TRBV7-7 combines with J gene TRBJ2-2; D remains unclear. The V gene's germline CDR1 is SSHAT and CDR2 FNYEAQ (reference sequence). The germline V and J ends were trimmed by 5 bases and 5 bases, with 12 bases remaining between them. The CDR3 totals 14 residues. This CDR3 reads CASSPSGVTGELFF. The CDR3 DNA reads as TGTGCCAGCAGCCCTTCAGGTGTTACCGGGGAGCTGTTTTTT.

This clone was detected once. The chain uses TRBV28 and TRBJ2-1, with D possibly being TRBD2 (7 bases). The CDR3 length is 15 residues. CDR1 is MDHEN, CDR2 SYDVKM, per germline. Trimming shortened V by 5 bases and J by 4 bases, and 15 bases separated the two germline ends. In DNA form, the CDR3 reads TGTGCCAGCAGTGTCCGGGGGGCGAGGTACAATGAGCAGTTCTTC. The encoded protein is CASSVRGARYNEQFF.

This chain links TRBV27 with TRBJ1-2, with D perhaps matching TRBD1 (5 bases). CDR1 and CDR2 (germline): MNHEY, SMNVEV (reference sequence). V shed 5 bases and J shed 8 bases, with 18 bases lying between them. The length of the CDR3 is 14 residues. Here the CDR3 reads CASSPRTGGGGYTF. CDR3 DNA sequence: TGTGCCAGCAGTCCGAGGACGGGGGGTGGCGGCTACACCTTC.

The chain recombines TRBV6-5 with TRBJ2-4; a weak D match, TRBD1 (6 bases). Germline assignment: CDR1 MNHEY and CDR2 SVGAGI. There are 14 residues in the CDR3. Trimming stripped 6 bases from V and 0 bases from J, with 9 bases between. The CDR3 sequence: CASRDRLAKNIQYF. The CDR3 region has the DNA TGTGCCAGCAGGGACAGACTAGCCAAAAACATTCAGTACTTC.

The chain couples TRBV21-1 to TRBJ2-7; the DNA was not used to check the table's D call, TRBD2. TRBV21-1 is annotated as a pseudogene. The CDR3 is 14 residues long. The CDR3 loop is CASSKGGLAGEQYV. Written as DNA, the CDR3 is TGTGCCAGCAGCAAAGGGGGACTAGCGGGTGAGCAGTACGTC.

The CDR3 loop reads CASSRTGQNTEAFF. CDR3 sequence (DNA): TGTGCCAGCAGCAGGACAGGGCAGAACACTGAAGCTTTCTTT. The rearrangement links TRBV6-1 to TRBJ1-1; 8 nucleotides match TRBD1. CDR3 size: 14 residues. After removal of 6 bases from V and 1 base from J, the junction contained 4 bases not matched to a gene. Looked up from germline, CDR1 is MNHNS and CDR2 is SASEGT.

This chain uses TRBV5-4 with TRBJ2-2; unclear D gene. Germline CDR1 reads SGHNT; CDR2 reads YYREEE (reference sequence). The V end was cut by 0 bases, the J end by 3 bases, with 3 bases between. This CDR3 is 13 amino acids long. CDR3 protein: CASSLAYTGELFF. CDR3 nucleotides: TGTGCCAGCAGCTTGGCCTACACCGGGGAGCTGTTTTTT. Full variable domain (rest looked up from reference TRBV5-4 and TRBJ2-2): ETGVTQSPTHLIKTRGQQVTLRCSSQSGHNTVSWYQQALGQGPQFIFQYYREEENGRGNFPPRFSGLQFPNYSSELNVNALELDDSALYLCASSLAYTGELFFGEGSRLTVL.

The rearrangement joins TRBV7-2 to TRBJ2-7; TRBD2 matches 13 bases. The CDR3 is 19 amino acids. V shed 5 bases and J 3 bases; nucleotides not matched to a gene: 16. Looked up from germline, CDR1 is SGHTA and CDR2 is FQGNSA. The CDR3 region has the DNA TGTGCCAGCAGCGCCCGTCGGGGATTACTAGCGGGGGGGATCTACGAGCAGTACTTC. As protein: CASSARRGLLAGGIYEQYF.

This clone was counted a single time. The chain joins TRBV18 to TRBJ1-1; TRBD1 matches 7 bases. The CDR3 is made up of 14 amino acids. Germline assignment: CDR1 KGHSH and CDR2 LQKENI. Losses at the gene ends were 3 bases for V and 3 bases for J; bases not matched to a gene: 4. CDR3 sequence (DNA): TGTGCCAGCTCACCGGTGACAGGGTACACTGAAGCTTTCTTT. Protein: CASSPVTGYTEAFF.

The V gene is TRBV19, the J gene TRBJ2-1; the D gene is possibly TRBD2 (6 bases). Between the trimmed V and J ends, which lost 3 bases and 4 bases, there was a span of 10 bases. The CDR3 is 14 amino acids. CDR1 and CDR2 from the germline V gene are LNHDA and SQIVND (reference sequence). CDR3 in DNA: TGTGCCAGTAGTATGAGCGGGCTTTACAATGAGCAGTTCTTC. As protein: CASSMSGLYNEQFF.

The chain employs TRBV7-2 and TRBJ1-3; TRBD1 agrees at 9 bases. CDR3 length: 18 amino acids. The J segment lost 4 bases and the V segment lost 3 bases, leaving 13 bases of the junction unmatched. Germline V gene sequence: CDR1 SGHTA, CDR2 FQGNSA. The CDR3 region is CASSLWGQGSFPGNTIYF. DNA of the CDR3: TGTGCCAGCAGCTTGTGGGGACAGGGTTCATTCCCGGGAAACACCATATATTTT.

The chain is built from TRBV5-1 and TRBJ1-1; 7 bases map to TRBD1. The CDR3 sequence is 17 residues long. J gave up 5 bases and V 4 bases, and 17 bases lay outside the gene matches. Germline V lookup: CDR1 SGHRS, CDR2 YFSETQ. The chain's CDR3 is CASSPRLDRFVSTEAFF. CDR3 bases: TGCGCCAGCAGCCCCCGCCTGGACAGGTTTGTATCGACTGAAGCTTTCTTT.

V usage is TRBV19 and J usage is TRBJ1-1; D might be TRBD1 (5 bases). The germline V gene has CDR1 LNHDA and CDR2 SQIVND (reference sequence). The length of the CDR3 is 13 residues. The V end was cut by 4 bases, the J end by 4 bases, with 10 bases between. CDR3 in DNA: TGTGCCAGTAGTAAGGGGCTGAGCACTGAAGCTTTCTTT. This translates into CASSKGLSTEAFF.

This rearrangement joins TRBV5-1 to TRBJ2-7; 8 bases agree with TRBD1. Trimming cost V 3 bases and J 0 bases; bases outside gene matches: 5. Germline CDR1 reads SGHRS; CDR2 reads YFSETQ. The CDR3 is 15 residues long. CDR3 in amino acids: CASSYRTGNSYEQYF. CDR3 in DNA: TGCGCCAGCAGCTACCGGACAGGGAACTCCTACGAGCAGTACTTC.

V is TRBV15 and J is TRBJ2-2, with 7 nucleotides matching TRBD2. CDR3 length: 16 amino acids. The junction had 7 bases not matched to a gene; V was cut back by 4 bases and J by 2 bases. Germline V gene sequence: CDR1 LNHNV, CDR2 YYDKDF (reference sequence). The CDR3 sequence: CATSTRIAGNTGELFF. As DNA, the CDR3 is TGTGCCACCAGCACACGAATAGCGGGCAACACCGGGGAGCTGTTTTTT.